The 31 T cell receptor beta chains reported below all come from one sample, sequenced in a study of beta chain features in type 1 diabetes. Whole-study results and caveats: The study found moderately but significantly shorter TCRB CDR3s in all four CD4+ subsets of Type 1 diabetes patients.

Their specific antigens are unknown. Expressed TCRB transcripts were sequenced because the entire RNA isolate underwent reverse transcription. Clones were read by immunoSEQ multiplex PCR, and TCRdb kept only the in-frame ones, dropping some. This table has around 650,000 clones, 12% appearing once. Sequenced material: naive CD4+ T cells from blood. Receptors originate from a man aged 25-45 years with type 1 diabetes.

The chain links TRBV5-4 to TRBJ2-7; TRBD2 might be the D (6 bases). Germline V gives CDR1 SGHNT, CDR2 YYREEE (reference sequence). The CDR3 runs 16 residues. The V gene lost 4 bases and the J gene lost 0 bases, with 17 bases spanning the gap. CDR3: CASSPGGRGGSYEQYF. For the CDR3, the DNA is TGTGCCAGCAGCCCCGGAGGGCGGGGTGGCTCCTACGAGCAGTACTTC.

The rearrangement links TRBV5-1 to TRBJ1-1, with TRBD1 as a possible D gene (6 bases). Germline V gene sequence: CDR1 SGHRS, CDR2 YFSETQ. The V end lost 3 bases, the J end lost 1 base, and 10 bases lay between the germline ends. The length of the CDR3 is 14 residues. The DNA for the CDR3 is TGCGCCAGCAGCTCGCAACAGGGGAACACTGAAGCTTTCTTT. As protein: CASSSQQGNTEAFF. Complete variable domain (other parts from reference TRBV5-1 and TRBJ1-1): KAGVTQTPRYLIKTRGQQVTLSCSPISGHRSVSWYQQTPGQGLQFLFEYFSETQRNKGNFPGRFSGRQFSNSRSEMNVSTLELGDSALYLCASSSQQGNTEAFFGQGTRLTVV.

The chain carries TRBV7-2 and TRBJ2-3; 10 bases align to TRBD2. There are 17 residues in the CDR3. After removal of 5 bases from V and 0 bases from J, the junction contained 8 bases not matched to a gene. Germline CDR1 reads SGHTA; CDR2 reads FQGNSA. The DNA of the CDR3 is TGTGCCAGCAGCAGAGCCCTAGCGGGGGTCAGCACAGATACGCAGTATTTT. This sequence encodes CASSRALAGVSTDTQYF.

The sample holds a few counts of this clone. The chain employs TRBV7-6 and TRBJ2-5; D remains unclear. Germline V gene sequence: CDR1 SGHVS, CDR2 FNYEAQ. Trimming took off 0 bases at V and 0 bases at J, with 2 bases between the two ends. This CDR3 is built from 13 residues. The CDR3 nucleotides read TGTGCCAGCAGCTTAGCACACCAAGAGACCCAGTACTTC. Its translation: CASSLAHQETQYF.

The chain couples TRBV14 to TRBJ2-1; TRBD2 agrees at 7 bases. V shed 0 bases and J 12 bases; nucleotides not matched to a gene: 8. This CDR3 has 14 amino acids. Germline loops: CDR1 SGHDN, CDR2 FVKESK. The CDR3 reads CASSQDGGRVVQFF. CDR3 DNA: TGTGCCAGCAGCCAAGATGGGGGGAGGGTGGTGCAGTTCTTC.

This clone was detected a few times. A much larger clone is a single base away; this may be a read error. In nucleotides, the CDR3 is TGTGCCAGCAGCTTCTACAATGAGCAGTTCTTC. It codes for CASSFYNEQFF. The V call is TRBV11-3, the J call TRBJ2-1; the D is unclear. CDR3 length: 11 amino acids. Trimming took 3 bases from V and 3 from J, leaving 0 bases between them. Germline CDR1 and CDR2: SGHNT and YENEEA.

CDR3 residues: CASSLKWAGTNQPQHF. In nucleotides, the CDR3 is TGTGCCAGCAGCCTTAAATGGGCAGGAACCAATCAGCCCCAGCATTTT. The J gene is TRBJ1-5, the V gene TRBV4-2; D gene uncertain. The CDR3 extends over 16 amino acids. The germline V gene has CDR1 LGHNA and CDR2 YNFKEQ. V lost 4 bases and J 3 bases, leaving 16 bases between the germline ends.

The CDR3, as DNA: TGTGCCTGGAGTATAGAACAAGAGACCCAGTACTTC. Translation gives CAWSIEQETQYF. V and J are TRBV30 and TRBJ2-5; D is undetermined. V was shortened by 2 bases and J by 2 bases, with 6 bases between the two germline ends. Germline values: CDR1 GTSNPN, CDR2 SVGIG (reference sequence). This CDR3 is 12 amino acids long.

This clone has a handful of counts. The chain uses TRBV18 and TRBJ2-5; D possibly matches TRBD1 or TRBD2 (6 bases each). Germline CDR1 reads KGHSH; CDR2 reads LQKENI. Trimming pared 3 bases from V and 4 bases from J, leaving 18 bases between. The CDR3 has 16 amino acids. The DNA of the CDR3 is TGTGCCAGCTCACCCCGGGGGCAGGGGATCGGAGAGACCCAGTACTTC. Protein: CASSPRGQGIGETQYF.

The gene calls are TRBV29-1 and TRBJ1-1; D uncertain. Trimming pared 6 bases from V and 3 bases from J, leaving 11 bases between. The CDR3 runs 12 residues. Germline V gene lookup returns CDR1 SQVTM and CDR2 ANQGSEA. The chain's CDR3 is CSVKTPDTEAFF. CDR3 nucleotides: TGCAGCGTCAAGACACCTGACACTGAAGCTTTCTTT.

The chain joins TRBV19 to TRBJ2-2; D is unresolved. Germline CDR1 reads LNHDA; CDR2 reads SQIVND (reference sequence). The V gene lost 7 bases and the J gene lost 5 bases, with 14 bases spanning the gap. This CDR3 region has 14 residues. CDR3 protein: CASKQDPGTGELFF. In DNA, the CDR3 is TGTGCCAGTAAGCAGGACCCCGGGACCGGGGAGCTGTTTTTT.

This rearrangement joins TRBV6-1 to TRBJ1-1; D is undetermined. With 6 bases removed from V and 0 bases from J, the gap between germline ends came to 5 bases. The germline CDR1 and CDR2 sequences are MNHNS and SASEGT. CDR3 length equals 12 residues. The CDR3 sequence is CASSDLNTEAFF. In DNA form, the CDR3 reads TGTGCCAGCAGCGACTTGAACACTGAAGCTTTCTTT.

The sample holds a few counts of this clone. The same CDR3 arises from other DNA sequences in this sample as well. The chain carries TRBV4-2 and TRBJ2-1, with 8 bases matching TRBD2. Germline CDR1 reads LGHNA; CDR2 reads YNFKEQ. The junction had 0 bases not matched to a gene; V was cut back by 0 bases and J by 2 bases. CDR3 length: 15 residues. The CDR3, as DNA: TGTGCCAGCAGCCAAGACGGGGGGGCCTACAATGAGCAGTTCTTC. It codes for CASSQDGGAYNEQFF.

The CDR3 bases are TGTGCCTTTAGCGGGAGCCCCGAAGGCGAGCAGTACTTC. It codes for CAFSGSPEGEQYF. The V gene is TRBV30, the J gene TRBJ2-7; 9 bases align to TRBD2. Germline assignment: CDR1 GTSNPN and CDR2 SVGIG (reference sequence). The ends lost 7 bases at V and 6 bases at J; junction bases unmatched: 10. The CDR3 runs to 13 residues.

The gene calls are TRBV18 and TRBJ2-1, with a possible D match to TRBD2 (6 bases). This CDR3 has 15 amino acids. From germline, CDR1 is KGHSH and CDR2 LQKENI. The ends were cut back, 6 bases at V and 5 bases at J, with 17 bases in the middle. CDR3 DNA sequence: TGTGCCAGCTCGCCCGGCGGGGTACGGAACAATGAGCAGTTCTTC. Protein: CASSPGGVRNNEQFF.

Note on this clone: One end of the junction fails to match germline, which may point to a read error. This sequence joins TRBV19 and TRBJ2-5; no clear D. Germline V lookup: CDR1 LNHDA, CDR2 SQIVND (reference sequence). The CDR3 is 13 amino acids. The CDR3 region is CASSMVVEESQYF. The DNA for the CDR3 is TGTGCCAGTAGTATGGTGGTAGAGGAGAGCCAGTACTTC.

Here the CDR3 DNA reads TGTGCCAGCTCACCAGTCGCCTACAATGAGCAGTTCTTC. It codes for CASSPVAYNEQFF. The rearrangement links TRBV18 to TRBJ2-1; the D is unclear. With 2 bases removed from V and 2 bases from J, the gap between germline ends came to 4 bases. Germline loops: CDR1 KGHSH, CDR2 LQKENI. CDR3 length: 13 amino acids. The full variable domain, its missing parts supplied by reference TRBV18 and TRBJ2-1, is NAGVMQNPRHLVRRRGQEARLRCSPMKGHSHVYWYRQLPEEGLKFMVYLQKENIIDESGMPKERFSAEFPKEGPSILRIQQVVRGDSAAYFCASSPVAYNEQFFGPGTRLTVL.

As for this clone: Different DNA sequences within this sample yield the same CDR3. J is TRBJ1-2 and V is TRBV14, with a tentative D call TRBD1 (5 bases). CDR1 and CDR2 (germline): SGHDN, FVKESK. CDR3 length equals 13 residues. V dropped 3 bases and J dropped 2 bases, with 7 bases sitting between them. DNA for the CDR3: TGTGCCAGCAGCCAGGGACGGAACTATGGCTACACCTTC. Translation: CASSQGRNYGYTF.

This clone was detected a few times. The rearrangement links TRBV6-5 to TRBJ2-1; possibly TRBD1 for D (6 bases). V was pared by 7 bases and J by 0 bases, with 13 bases between. The CDR3 loop spans 15 amino acids. The germline V gene has CDR1 MNHEY and CDR2 SVGAGI. The CDR3 bases are TGTGCCAGCACTAAGGGGGTAGGCTCCTACAATGAGCAGTTCTTC. It is translated as CASTKGVGSYNEQFF.

V gene TRBV5-1 combines with J gene TRBJ2-5; 8 nucleotides match TRBD1. J was trimmed by 5 bases and V by 3 bases; bases with no gene match: 9. The CDR3 runs 15 residues. Germline V CDR1 and CDR2: SGHRS, YFSETQ. The CDR3 DNA reads as TGCGCCAGCAGCTCCCGGGACAGGTCTGAGGAGACCCAGTACTTC. It encodes CASSSRDRSEETQYF. The full variable domain, with the rest looked up from reference TRBV5-1 and TRBJ2-5, is KAGVTQTPRYLIKTRGQQVTLSCSPISGHRSVSWYQQTPGQGLQFLFEYFSETQRNKGNFPGRFSGRQFSNSRSEMNVSTLELGDSALYLCASSSRDRSEETQYFGPGTRLLVL.

This chain joins TRBV29-1 and TRBJ2-2; TRBD1 might be the D (5 bases). Germline CDR1 and CDR2: SQVTM and ANQGSEA. The V and J ends lost 6 bases and 1 base respectively, with 12 bases between them. The CDR3 is made up of 14 amino acids. CDR3 amino acids: CSVYRSLNTGELFF. For the CDR3, the DNA is TGCAGCGTATACAGGAGTTTGAACACCGGGGAGCTGTTTTTT.

This clone has only a few counts. The J gene is TRBJ1-2, the V gene TRBV9; weak D call: TRBD1 (5 bases). Per germline, CDR1 SGDLS and CDR2 YYNGEE. The length of the CDR3 is 15 residues. V lost 0 bases and J lost 6, with 15 bases in between. CDR3 sequence (DNA): TGTGCCAGCAGCGTAGTCCCATCGGGGGTCAATGGCTACACCTTC. Translating it yields CASSVVPSGVNGYTF.

This chain connects TRBV7-9 to TRBJ2-5; the D gene is possibly TRBD1 (6 bases). CDR1 and CDR2 from the germline V gene are SEHNR and FQNEAQ (reference sequence). This CDR3 is built from 14 residues. Trimming stripped 5 bases from V and 3 bases from J, with 13 bases between. The CDR3 nucleotides are TGTGCCAGCAGCCCGAGGACAGCCGAAGAGACCCAGTACTTC. It is translated as CASSPRTAEETQYF.

The chain has TRBV7-9 and TRBJ2-2; no definite D call. Germline CDR1 is SEHNR and CDR2 is FQNEAQ (reference sequence). CDR3 size: 13 residues. V lost 6 bases to trimming and J lost 4 bases, with 9 bases between them. The CDR3 loop is CASRSQGTGELFF. The CDR3 coding sequence is TGTGCCAGCAGGTCACAAGGCACCGGGGAGCTGTTTTTT.

This clone has only a few counts. The J gene is TRBJ1-2, the V gene TRBV7-2; TRBD1 agrees at 8 bases. This CDR3 is 14 amino acids long. In germline, CDR1 is SGHTA, CDR2 FQGNSA. V shed 1 base and J 8 bases; nucleotides not matched to a gene: 6. The CDR3 region is CASSLVPGGEGYTF. DNA of the CDR3: TGTGCCAGCAGCTTAGTCCCAGGGGGCGAAGGCTACACCTTC.

This clone was seen more than once but under ten times. This chain uses TRBV7-2 with TRBJ1-2; 9 nucleotides align to TRBD1. The CDR3 has 15 residues. V shed 4 bases and J 3 bases; nucleotides not matched to a gene: 6. Germline CDR1 and CDR2: SGHTA and FQGNSA. CDR3 in amino acids: CASSSQGAGDYGYTF. Here the CDR3 DNA reads TGTGCCAGCAGCTCACAGGGGGCCGGGGACTATGGCTACACCTTC.

The chain couples TRBV5-5 to TRBJ2-3, with D perhaps TRBD2 (6 bases). The V end lost 4 bases, the J end lost 0 bases, and 9 bases lay between the germline ends. The CDR3 spans 14 residues. Germline V gene lookup returns CDR1 SGHKS and CDR2 YYEKEE (reference sequence). The CDR3 here is CASSTGTSTDTQYF. CDR3 nucleotide sequence: TGTGCCAGCAGCACCGGGACTAGCACAGATACGCAGTATTTT.

J is TRBJ1-6 and V is TRBV7-3; D might be TRBD1 (5 bases). The CDR3 covers 16 residues. In germline, CDR1 is SGHTA, CDR2 FQGTGA. V lost 0 bases, J lost 7 bases, and 13 bases lay in between. The CDR3 loop is CASSLTGQGSNSPLHF. The CDR3 region has the DNA TGTGCCAGCAGCTTAACGGGGCAGGGTAGCAATTCACCCCTCCACTTT.

This clone was recorded a few times. The chain combines TRBV7-2 with TRBJ2-7; 7 nucleotides align to TRBD1. This CDR3 comprises 13 residues. V trimming: 4 bases; J trimming: 6 bases; junction bases outside the gene matches: 6. Germline V lookup: CDR1 SGHTA, CDR2 FQGNSA. The CDR3, as DNA: TGTGCCAGCAGCTCTCAGACAGGGAGCGAGCAGTACTTC. This gives the protein CASSSQTGSEQYF. Using reference TRBV7-2 and TRBJ2-7 for the parts outside the CDR3, the full variable domain is GAGVSQSPSNKVTEKGKDVELRCDPISGHTALYWYRQSLGQGLEFLIYFQGNSAPDKSGLPSDRFSAERTGGSVSTLTIQRTQQEDSAVYLCASSSQTGSEQYFGPGTRLTVT.

The table lists this clone with a few counts. This chain links TRBV6-5 with TRBJ1-2, with D hard to call. CDR3 length: 10 amino acids. Trimming took off 6 bases at V and 5 bases at J, with 4 bases between the two ends. CDR1 MNHEY and CDR2 SVGAGI come from the germline V gene. The CDR3 nucleotides are TGTGCCAGCAGCTCTTATGGCTACACCTTC. Amino acids: CASSSYGYTF.

This clone was counted only a few times. The genes are TRBV7-2 and TRBJ2-5; perhaps TRBD2 as D (6 bases). With 0 bases removed from V and 4 bases from J, the gap between germline ends came to 9 bases. The CDR3 is 14 residues long. The germline CDR1 and CDR2 sequences are SGHTA and FQGNSA. The CDR3: CASSLARGTETQYF. As DNA, the CDR3 is TGTGCCAGCAGCTTAGCTCGGGGGACAGAGACCCAGTACTTC.